A selection of T cell receptor beta chains follows, all from one sample in a study of blood T cell repertoires in COVID-19. TCRdb's table, derived via immunoSEQ multiplex PCR, lists solely in-frame clones and lacks some. In the table there are 200,000 to 250,000 clones, 84% of which are singletons. Source material: peripheral blood. The receptors here all came from a man aged 50 to 59 with active or convalescent COVID-19. Both conserved end residues are part of each CDR3. The D gene is left open where the match is weak. Part of the rows lack a size; the others show once, few, many or a class for expanded clones.

J | size | D | V | CDR3 | DNA
TRBJ2-3 | . | TRBD2 | TRBV2 | CAQGGAGGSDTQYF | TGTGCCCAGGGCGGAGCGGGGGGGTCAGATACGCAGTATTTT
TRBJ2-7 | . | TRBD1 | TRBV19 | CASSIGTGSYEQYF | TGTGCCAGTAGTATAGGGACAGGCTCCTACGAGCAGTACTTC
TRBJ2-7 | . | TRBD1 | TRBV18 | CASSPGTGPYEQYF | TGTGCCAGCTCACCAGGGACAGGGCCCTACGAGCAGTACTTC
TRBJ1-5 | few | . | TRBV19 | CASSILGQTNQPQHF | TGTGCCAGTAGTATTTTGGGGCAGACTAATCAGCCCCAGCATTTT
TRBJ1-2 | . | . | TRBV6-5 | CASSYVHGVDGYTF | TGTGCCAGCAGTTATGTTCACGGGGTGGATGGCTACACCTTC
TRBJ2-5 | . | TRBD2 | TRBV20-1 | CSASRRGGLETQYF | TGCAGTGCTAGTCGCCGGGGGGGCCTGGAGACCCAGTACTTC
TRBJ1-2 | . | TRBD1 | TRBV11-2 | CASSIGRGRSDYGYTF | TGTGCCAGCAGCATTGGCAGGGGGCGATCGGACTATGGCTACACCTTC
TRBJ1-1 | . | TRBD1 | TRBV5-8 | CASSLVRQGEAFF | TGTGCCAGCAGCTTGGTTCGACAGGGAGAAGCTTTCTTT
TRBJ2-1 | once | TRBD2 | TRBV3-1/TRBV3-2 | CASSRGGGSSYNEQFF | TGTGCCAGCAGCCGAGGCGGGGGAAGCTCCTACAATGAGCAGTTCTTC
TRBJ2-7 | . | . | TRBV7-9 | CASSLSTGSYEQYF | TGTGCCAGCAGCTTATCTACAGGATCCTACGAGCAGTACTTC
TRBJ1-6 | . | . | TRBV28 | CASQSREGSPLHF | TGTGCCAGTCAAAGCAGGGAAGGCTCACCCCTCCACTTT
TRBJ1-4 | few | . | TRBV5-1 | CASSLQGAGDEKLFF | TGCGCCAGCAGCTTGCAAGGGGCAGGGGATGAAAAACTGTTTTTT
TRBJ1-1 | . | . | TRBV5-4 | CASSLVGVNTEAFF | TGTGCCAGCAGCTTGGTAGGGGTGAACACTGAAGCTTTCTTT
TRBJ2-1 | . | TRBD2 | TRBV2 | CASRAGTSGNEQFF | TGTGCCAGCAGGGCCGGGACTAGCGGGAATGAGCAGTTCTTC
TRBJ2-3 | . | TRBD2 | TRBV29-1 | CSVERLAGHTDTQYF | TGCAGCGTTGAAAGACTAGCGGGACACACAGATACGCAGTATTTT
TRBJ2-3 | . | . | TRBV2 | CASSVKAHTQYF | TGTGCCAGCAGTGTAAAAGCCCATACGCAGTATTTT
TRBJ1-2 | . | TRBD1 | TRBV6-5 | CASRQGGAVEGYTF | TGTGCCAGCAGACAGGGGGGGGCAGTAGAGGGCTACACCTTC
TRBJ1-1 | . | . | TRBV7-9 | CASSLSGTMGSEAFF | TGTGCCAGCAGCCTCTCCGGGACAATGGGTTCTGAAGCTTTCTTT
TRBJ1-2 | . | . | TRBV4-1 | CASSQEEGTSTWSGYTF | TGCGCCAGCAGCCAAGAGGAGGGGACCTCGACTTGGAGTGGCTACACCTTC
TRBJ2-7 | few | . | TRBV14 | CASSQEWLSYEQYF | TGTGCCAGCAGCCAAGAATGGCTCTCCTACGAGCAGTACTTC
TRBJ1-1 | . | TRBD1 | TRBV9 | CASSYTGGNTEAFF | TGTGCCAGCAGCTATACAGGGGGGAACACTGAAGCTTTCTTT
TRBJ1-1 | . | . | TRBV5-1 | CASSSIGSTEAFF | TGCGCCAGCAGCTCTATAGGGAGCACTGAAGCTTTCTTT
TRBJ1-5 | once | . | TRBV24-1 | CATSGAPHQPQHF | TGTGCCACCAGTGGGGCCCCTCATCAGCCCCAGCATTTT
TRBJ1-3 | . | . | TRBV4-3 | CASSQRDRNTIYF | TGCGCCAGCAGCCAAAGGGACAGAAACACCATATATTTT
TRBJ1-2 | . | . | TRBV5-1 | CASSFDTSNYGYTF | TGCGCCAGCAGCTTTGACACTTCTAACTATGGCTACACCTTC
TRBJ2-3 | . | . | TRBV7-2 | CASSLGWGGTDTQYF | TGTGCCAGCAGCTTAGGGTGGGGAGGCACAGATACGCAGTATTTT
TRBJ2-3 | . | . | TRBV2 | CASSRTENTDTQYF | TGTGCCAGCTCTAGGACAGAAAACACAGATACGCAGTATTTT
TRBJ2-1 | . | TRBD2 | TRBV2 | CACGLAVPYNEQFF | TGTGCCTGTGGACTAGCGGTTCCCTACAATGAGCAGTTCTTC
TRBJ1-6 | . | . | TRBV5-1 | CASSLDPEDSPLHF | TGCGCCAGCAGCCTGGACCCCGAGGATTCACCCCTCCACTTT
TRBJ2-7 | . | TRBD1 | TRBV5-1 | CASRQGGNYEQYF | TGCGCCAGCCGACAGGGGGGGAACTACGAGCAGTACTTC
TRBJ2-7 | . | TRBD2 | TRBV6-2/TRBV6-3 | CASSYGGEAPQYEQYF | TGTGCCAGCAGTTACGGGGGGGAGGCCCCTCAATACGAGCAGTACTTC
TRBJ1-3 | . | . | TRBV5-1 | CASSSNPSGASRNTIYF | TGCGCCAGCAGCTCAAACCCCTCAGGGGCGTCTCGAAACACCATATATTTT
TRBJ1-2 | . | . | TRBV19 | CASSTQALKGYGYTF | TGTGCCAGTAGTACCCAGGCCCTTAAAGGCTATGGCTACACCTTC
TRBJ2-7 | . | TRBD1 | TRBV7-6 | CASSPRQGYEQYF | TGTGCCAGCAGCCCGAGACAGGGCTACGAGCAGTACTTC
TRBJ1-2 | . | . | TRBV6-5 | CASLGHGGYGYTF | TGTGCCAGCCTAGGGCATGGAGGGTATGGCTACACCTTC
TRBJ2-2 | . | . | TRBV4-3 | CASSQRGGGELFF | TGCGCCAGCAGCCAAAGAGGGGGCGGGGAGCTGTTTTTT
TRBJ1-3 | . | TRBD1 | TRBV18 | CASSPRPGQFSGNTIYF | TGTGCCAGCTCACCGAGACCGGGACAGTTCTCTGGAAACACCATATATTTT
TRBJ1-3 | few | . | TRBV2 | CASSEWGRDRNTIYF | TGTGCCAGCAGTGAATGGGGCAGGGATAGAAACACCATATATTTT
TRBJ2-7 | once | . | TRBV11-1 | CASSLTGTLYYEQYF | TGTGCCAGCAGCTTAACCGGGACTCTTTACTACGAGCAGTACTTC
TRBJ2-3 | . | TRBD2 | TRBV7-3 | CASSEGTSGSADTQYF | TGTGCCAGCAGCGAAGGGACTAGCGGGAGTGCAGATACGCAGTATTTT
TRBJ2-3 | . | TRBD2 | TRBV2 | CASSELGLAGDSTDTQYF | TGTGCCAGCAGTGAACTGGGACTAGCGGGAGATAGCACAGATACGCAGTATTTT
TRBJ2-7 | . | . | TRBV7-6 | CASSLEGSRATAWAEQYF | TGTGCCAGCAGCTTAGAGGGCAGCAGGGCCACTGCTTGGGCCGAGCAGTACTTC
TRBJ2-3 | . | . | TRBV6-2/TRBV6-3 | CASSNANPGGTDTQYF | TGTGCCAGCAGCAACGCGAATCCCGGAGGGACAGATACGCAGTATTTT
TRBJ2-2 | . | . | TRBV29-1 | CSVEDPNIAENTGELFF | TGCAGCGTTGAAGATCCGAACATCGCCGAAAACACCGGGGAGCTGTTTTTT
TRBJ1-6 | . | . | TRBV28 | CASSFSSYLLDNSPLHF | TGTGCCAGCAGTTTCTCTTCATATTTACTCGATAATTCACCCCTCCACTTT
TRBJ2-2 | . | . | TRBV6-5 | CASSRWSTNTGELFF | TGTGCCAGCAGTAGGTGGAGTACGAACACCGGGGAGCTGTTTTTT
TRBJ1-2 | once | TRBD1 | TRBV28 | CASSLGGQAPLGYTF | TGTGCCAGCAGTTTAGGGGGACAGGCCCCCCTCGGCTACACCTTC
TRBJ2-1 | . | TRBD2 | TRBV7-9 | CASSTPPRGGALDEQFF | TGTGCCAGCAGCACTCCCCCCCGCGGGGGGGCCCTGGATGAGCAGTTCTTC
TRBJ1-1 | . | . | TRBV18 | CASSPASGATEAFF | TGTGCCAGCTCACCGGCTTCAGGGGCCACTGAAGCTTTCTTT
TRBJ1-2 | . | . | TRBV5-1 | CASSLDRPLRQGYTF | TGCGCCAGCAGCTTGGATCGGCCGCTCAGGCAGGGCTACACCTTC
TRBJ2-4 | . | . | TRBV11-2 | CASSLDRAKNIQYF | TGTGCCAGCAGCTTAGACAGGGCCAAAAACATTCAGTACTTC
TRBJ1-4 | . | . | TRBV7-9 | CASSLRLLTANEKLFF | TGTGCCAGCAGCTTAAGACTGTTAACGGCTAATGAAAAACTGTTTTTT
TRBJ2-1 | . | . | TRBV15 | CATSRDSRVYNEQFF | TGTGCCACCAGCAGAGATTCCAGGGTCTACAATGAGCAGTTCTTC
TRBJ1-1 | few | . | TRBV19 | CAIQGWAEAFF | TGTGCCATACAGGGTTGGGCTGAAGCTTTCTTT
TRBJ2-5 | . | . | TRBV5-4 | CASSADLQETQYF | TGTGCCAGCAGTGCGGACTTACAAGAGACCCAGTACTTC
TRBJ2-2 | . | TRBD2 | TRBV28 | CASERGTTPGTGELFF | TGTGCCAGCGAGCGTGGGACTACCCCAGGCACCGGGGAGCTGTTTTTT
TRBJ2-3 | . | TRBD2 | TRBV18 | CASSKSGRSDTQYF | TGTGCCAGCTCAAAAAGCGGGAGATCAGATACGCAGTATTTT
TRBJ2-2 | few | TRBD1 | TRBV5-5 | CASSSKRTGGFGDTGELFF | TGTGCCAGCAGCTCTAAAAGGACAGGGGGTTTTGGGGACACCGGGGAGCTGTTTTTT
TRBJ2-1 | . | TRBD2 | TRBV19 | CASSPGTSGRRYEQFF | TGTGCCAGTAGTCCAGGGACTAGCGGGAGGAGGTATGAGCAGTTCTTC